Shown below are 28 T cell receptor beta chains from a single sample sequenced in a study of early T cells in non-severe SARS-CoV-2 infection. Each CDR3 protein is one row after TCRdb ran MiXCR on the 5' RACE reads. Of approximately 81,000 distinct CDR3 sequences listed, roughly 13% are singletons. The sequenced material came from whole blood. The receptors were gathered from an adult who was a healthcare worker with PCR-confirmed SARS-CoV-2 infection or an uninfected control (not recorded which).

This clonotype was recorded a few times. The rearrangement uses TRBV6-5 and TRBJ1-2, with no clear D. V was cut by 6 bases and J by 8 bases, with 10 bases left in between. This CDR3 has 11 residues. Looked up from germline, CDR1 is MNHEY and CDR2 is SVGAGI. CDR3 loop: CASSSTAGYTF. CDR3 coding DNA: TGTGCCAGCAGCAGTACTGCAGGCTACACCTTC.

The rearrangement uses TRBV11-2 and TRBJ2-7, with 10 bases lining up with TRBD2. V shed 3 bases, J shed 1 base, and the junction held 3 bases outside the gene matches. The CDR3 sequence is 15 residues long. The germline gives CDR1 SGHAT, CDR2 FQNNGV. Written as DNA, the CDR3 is TGTGCCAGCAGCTTCCTAGCGGGAGCTTCCTACGAGCAGTACTTC. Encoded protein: CASSFLAGASYEQYF.

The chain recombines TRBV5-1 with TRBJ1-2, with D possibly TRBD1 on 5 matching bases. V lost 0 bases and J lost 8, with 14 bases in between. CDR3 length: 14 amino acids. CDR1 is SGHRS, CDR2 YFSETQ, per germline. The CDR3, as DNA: TGCGCCAGCAGCTTGGATGGCAGGGCGACGGGCTACACCTTC. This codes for CASSLDGRATGYTF.

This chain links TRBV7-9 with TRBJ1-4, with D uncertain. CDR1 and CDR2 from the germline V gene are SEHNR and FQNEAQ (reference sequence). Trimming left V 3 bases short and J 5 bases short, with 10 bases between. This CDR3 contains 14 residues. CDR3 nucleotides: TGTGCCAGCAGCTTGAACGGTGGAAATGAAAAACTGTTTTTT. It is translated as CASSLNGGNEKLFF.

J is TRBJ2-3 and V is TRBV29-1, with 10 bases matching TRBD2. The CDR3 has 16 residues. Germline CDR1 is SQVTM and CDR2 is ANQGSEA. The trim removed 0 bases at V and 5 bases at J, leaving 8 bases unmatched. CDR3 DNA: TGCAGCGTTGAAGATGTCAGCGGGAGGGCCGAAGATACGCAGTATTTT. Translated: CSVEDVSGRAEDTQYF.

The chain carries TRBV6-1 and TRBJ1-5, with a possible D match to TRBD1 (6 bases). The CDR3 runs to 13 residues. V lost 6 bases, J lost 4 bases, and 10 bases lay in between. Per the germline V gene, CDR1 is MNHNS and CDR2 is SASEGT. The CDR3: CASRDRQNQPQHF. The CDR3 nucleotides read TGTGCCAGCAGGGACAGACAGAATCAGCCCCAGCATTTT.

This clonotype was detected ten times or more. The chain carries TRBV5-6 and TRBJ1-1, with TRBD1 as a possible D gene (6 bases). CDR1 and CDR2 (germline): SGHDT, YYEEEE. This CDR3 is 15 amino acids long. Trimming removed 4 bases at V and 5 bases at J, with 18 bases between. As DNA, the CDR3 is TGTGCCAGCAGCCCTAGCAGAGGGGGGTGGACTGAAGCTTTCTTT. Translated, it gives CASSPSRGGWTEAFF.

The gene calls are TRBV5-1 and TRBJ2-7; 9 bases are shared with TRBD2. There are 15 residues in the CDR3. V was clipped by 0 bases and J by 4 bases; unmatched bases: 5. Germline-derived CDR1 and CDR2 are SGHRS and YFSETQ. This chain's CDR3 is CASSLASGKGYEQYF. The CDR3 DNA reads TGCGCCAGCAGCTTGGCTAGCGGGAAAGGGTACGAGCAGTACTTC.

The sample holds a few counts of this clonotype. The CDR3 DNA reads as TGTGCCAGCAGCCTGGGACAGGGGGCTGGCTACACCTTC. Protein product: CASSLGQGAGYTF. The chain has TRBV7-9 and TRBJ1-2; 12 bases line up with TRBD1. This CDR3 spans 13 amino acids. CDR1 is SEHNR and CDR2 is FQNEAQ in the germline V gene (reference sequence). J was trimmed by 7 bases and V by 5 bases; bases with no gene match: 2.

The CDR3 loop is CASSGGLANYGYTF. In DNA form, the CDR3 reads TGTGCCAGCAGCGGCGGGTTAGCTAACTATGGCTACACCTTC. The chain uses TRBV5-5 and TRBJ1-2; D not resolved. Germline V gene sequence: CDR1 SGHKS, CDR2 YYEKEE (reference sequence). The CDR3 runs 14 residues. The V end was cut by 4 bases, the J end by 0 bases, with 10 bases between.

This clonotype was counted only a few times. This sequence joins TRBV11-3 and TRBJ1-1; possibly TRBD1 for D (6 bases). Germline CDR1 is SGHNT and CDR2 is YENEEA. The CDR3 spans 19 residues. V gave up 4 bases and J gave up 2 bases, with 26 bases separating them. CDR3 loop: CASSSISMHKGVSNTEAFF. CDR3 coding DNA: TGTGCCAGCAGCTCGATATCGATGCATAAGGGGGTGAGCAACACTGAAGCTTTCTTT.

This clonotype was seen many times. CDR3 bases: TGTGCCAGCAGCTTAGCGCCGGGCAGTTTTAATGAAAAACTGTTTTTT. This encodes CASSLAPGSFNEKLFF. The J gene is TRBJ1-4, the V gene TRBV7-6, with D unresolved. The CDR3 contains 16 residues. Germline CDR1 reads SGHVS; CDR2 reads FNYEAQ. The V gene lost 0 bases and the J gene lost 4 bases, with 12 bases spanning the gap.

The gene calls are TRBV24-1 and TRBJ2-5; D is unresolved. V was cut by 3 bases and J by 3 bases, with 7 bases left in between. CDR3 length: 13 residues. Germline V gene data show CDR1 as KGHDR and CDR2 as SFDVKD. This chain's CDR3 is CATSDSSKETQYF. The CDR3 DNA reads TGTGCCACCAGTGATAGCAGCAAAGAGACCCAGTACTTC.

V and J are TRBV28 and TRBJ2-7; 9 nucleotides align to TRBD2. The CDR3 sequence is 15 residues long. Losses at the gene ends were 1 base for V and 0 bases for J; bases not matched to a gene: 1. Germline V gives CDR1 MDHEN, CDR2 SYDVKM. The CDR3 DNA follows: TGTGCCAGCAGTTTATTAGCGGGGGCCTCCTACGAGCAGTACTTC. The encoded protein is CASSLLAGASYEQYF.

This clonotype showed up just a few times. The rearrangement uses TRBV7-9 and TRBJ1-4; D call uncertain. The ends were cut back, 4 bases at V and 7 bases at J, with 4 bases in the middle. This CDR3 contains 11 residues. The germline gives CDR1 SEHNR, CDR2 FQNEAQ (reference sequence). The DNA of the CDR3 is TGTGCCAGCAGCTCCGTTGAAAAACTGTTTTTT. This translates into CASSSVEKLFF.

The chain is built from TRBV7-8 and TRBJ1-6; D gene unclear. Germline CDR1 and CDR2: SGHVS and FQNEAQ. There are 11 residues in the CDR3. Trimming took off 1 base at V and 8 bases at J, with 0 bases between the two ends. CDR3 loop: CASSLDSPLHF. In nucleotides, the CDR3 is TGTGCCAGCAGCTTAGATTCACCCCTCCACTTT. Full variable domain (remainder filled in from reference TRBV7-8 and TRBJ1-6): GAGVSQSPRYKVAKRGQDVALRCDPISGHVSLFWYQQALGQGPEFLTYFQNEAQLDKSGLPSDRFFAERPEGSVSTLKIQRTQQEDSAVYLCASSLDSPLHFGNGTRLTVT.

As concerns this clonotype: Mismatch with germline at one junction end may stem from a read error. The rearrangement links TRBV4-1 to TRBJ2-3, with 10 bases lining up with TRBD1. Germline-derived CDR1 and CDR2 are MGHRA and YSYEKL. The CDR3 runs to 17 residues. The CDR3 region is CATSQDLGTGAADTQYF. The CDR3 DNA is TGCGCCACCAGCCAAGATTTAGGGACAGGGGCCGCAGATACGCAGTATTTT.

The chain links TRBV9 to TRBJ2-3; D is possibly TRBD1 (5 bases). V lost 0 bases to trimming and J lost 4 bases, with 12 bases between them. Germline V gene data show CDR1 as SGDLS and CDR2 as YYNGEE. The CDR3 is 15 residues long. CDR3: CASSVGQWGADTQYF. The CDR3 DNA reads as TGTGCCAGCAGCGTAGGGCAGTGGGGCGCAGATACGCAGTATTTT.

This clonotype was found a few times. CDR3 nucleotide sequence: TGTGCCATCCATAGGGGGCTGCCGGAGGGTACGCAGTATTTT. It codes for CAIHRGLPEGTQYF. The chain combines TRBV10-3 with TRBJ2-3, with D tentatively TRBD1 (7 bases). Germline-derived CDR1 and CDR2 are ENHRY and SYGVKD. With 8 bases removed from V and 8 bases from J, the gap between germline ends came to 20 bases. This CDR3 is 14 amino acids long.

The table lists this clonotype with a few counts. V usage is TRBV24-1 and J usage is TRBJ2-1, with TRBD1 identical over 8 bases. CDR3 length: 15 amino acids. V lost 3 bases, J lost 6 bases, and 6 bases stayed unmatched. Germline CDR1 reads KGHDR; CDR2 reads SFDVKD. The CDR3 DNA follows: TGTGCCACCAGTGATCGGACAGGGCCGGTCAATGAGCAGTTCTTC. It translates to CATSDRTGPVNEQFF.

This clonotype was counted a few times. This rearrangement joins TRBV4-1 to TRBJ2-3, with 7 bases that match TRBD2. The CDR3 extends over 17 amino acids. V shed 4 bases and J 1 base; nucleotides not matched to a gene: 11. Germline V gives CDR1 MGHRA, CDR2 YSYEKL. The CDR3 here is CASSRAWSGVRTDTQYF. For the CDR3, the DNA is TGCGCCAGCAGCCGGGCTTGGAGCGGGGTCCGCACAGATACGCAGTATTTT.

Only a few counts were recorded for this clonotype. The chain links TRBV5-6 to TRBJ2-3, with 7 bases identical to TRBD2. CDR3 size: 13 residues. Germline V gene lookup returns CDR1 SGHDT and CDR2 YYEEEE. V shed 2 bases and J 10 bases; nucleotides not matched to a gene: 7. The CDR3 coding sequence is TGTGCCAGCAGCTTCGAGGTGCTAGCGGCGCAGTATTTT. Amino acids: CASSFEVLAAQYF.

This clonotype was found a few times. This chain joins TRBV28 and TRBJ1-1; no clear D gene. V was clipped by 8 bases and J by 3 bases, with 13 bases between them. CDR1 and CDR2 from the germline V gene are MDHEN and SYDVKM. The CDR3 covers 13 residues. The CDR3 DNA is TGTGCCAGCTCTCCCTCGAGGGACACTGAAGCTTTCTTT. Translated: CASSPSRDTEAFF.

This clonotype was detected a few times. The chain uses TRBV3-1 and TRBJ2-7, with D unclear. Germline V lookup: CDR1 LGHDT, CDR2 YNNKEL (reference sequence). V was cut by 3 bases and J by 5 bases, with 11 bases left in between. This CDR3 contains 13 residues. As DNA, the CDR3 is TGTGCCAGCAGCCAGCTCGGCTGGGACGAGCAGTACTTC. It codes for CASSQLGWDEQYF.

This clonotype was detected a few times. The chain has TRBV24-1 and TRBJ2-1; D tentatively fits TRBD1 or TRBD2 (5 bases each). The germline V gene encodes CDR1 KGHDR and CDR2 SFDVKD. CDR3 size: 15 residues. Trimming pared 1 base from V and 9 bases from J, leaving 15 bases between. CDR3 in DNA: TGTGCCACCAGTGATTTAGGGAACGCCGGGACTGAGCAGTTCTTC. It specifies CATSDLGNAGTEQFF.

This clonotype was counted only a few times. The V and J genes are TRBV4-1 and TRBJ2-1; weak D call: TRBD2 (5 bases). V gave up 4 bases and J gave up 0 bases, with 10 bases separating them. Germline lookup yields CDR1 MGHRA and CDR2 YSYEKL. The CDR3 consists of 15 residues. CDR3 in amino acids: CASSPDGGSYNEQFF. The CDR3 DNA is TGCGCCAGCAGCCCGGACGGAGGCTCCTACAATGAGCAGTTCTTC.

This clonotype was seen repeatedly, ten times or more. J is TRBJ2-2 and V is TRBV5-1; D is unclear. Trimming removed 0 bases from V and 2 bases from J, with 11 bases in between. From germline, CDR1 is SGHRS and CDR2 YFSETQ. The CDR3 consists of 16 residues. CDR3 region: CASSLVPLRNTGELFF. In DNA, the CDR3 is TGCGCCAGCAGCTTGGTACCGTTGCGAAACACCGGGGAGCTGTTTTTT.

CDR3 loop: CASRGDVFYEQYF. CDR3 sequence (DNA): TGTGCCAGCAGGGGGGATGTTTTCTACGAGCAGTACTTC. This sequence joins TRBV6-5 and TRBJ2-7, with D perhaps TRBD1 or TRBD2 (5 bases each). Deletions cut 6 bases from V and 3 bases from J, with 12 bases between. CDR1 is MNHEY, CDR2 SVGAGI, per germline. The CDR3 totals 13 residues.